The 32 T cell receptor beta chains listed next were all sequenced from one sample in a study of T cell responses to AZD1222 COVID-19 vaccine. Measured with immunoSEQ multiplex PCR; TCRdb has only the in-frame clones, and not every one. Among some 61,000 clones listed, less than 90% were seen once. Sequenced material: peripheral blood, taken on day 0 of AZD1222 vaccination. All receptors derive from an adult in good health.

The gene calls are TRBV7-3 and TRBJ1-5; 7 bases align to TRBD1. This CDR3 comprises 15 residues. V shed 2 bases and J 6 bases; nucleotides not matched to a gene: 7. Per the germline V gene, CDR1 is SGHTA and CDR2 is FQGTGA. The CDR3 DNA follows: TGTGCCAGCAGCTTATCAGGGGGTACGGGTCAGCCCCAGCATTTT. It is translated as CASSLSGGTGQPQHF.

The rearrangement links TRBV6-6 to TRBJ2-4; the match to TRBD2 covers 8 bases. The CDR3 spans 19 residues. J gave up 1 base and V 5 bases, and 16 bases lay outside the gene matches. Germline CDR1 and CDR2: MNHNY and SVGAGI (reference sequence). CDR3 DNA: TGTGCCAGCAGTCAGGGTCATCCGGGGGGGAAGGGGGCCAAAAACATTCAGTACTTC. Its protein is CASSQGHPGGKGAKNIQYF.

Turning to this clone: This CDR3 is also generated by other DNA sequences in the sample. V usage is TRBV4-3 and J usage is TRBJ1-2; D is uncertain. Trimming took off 0 bases at V and 2 bases at J, with 4 bases between the two ends. CDR3 length: 13 residues. Germline-derived CDR1 and CDR2 are LGHNA and YSLEER. Here the CDR3 DNA reads TGCGCCAGCAGCCAAGATGGGAACTATGGCTACACCTTC. Its protein product is CASSQDGNYGYTF.

The chain links TRBV5-6 to TRBJ2-1; D uncertain. This CDR3 is 16 amino acids long. Germline CDR1 and CDR2: SGHDT and YYEEEE. V was cut by 0 bases and J by 2 bases, with 12 bases left in between. CDR3: CASSLDPYLTYNEQFF. The CDR3 DNA reads as TGTGCCAGCAGCTTGGACCCCTACCTAACCTACAATGAGCAGTTCTTC.

The V call is TRBV18, the J call TRBJ1-2; possible D gene TRBD1, 5 bases. The V gene's germline CDR1 is KGHSH and CDR2 LQKENI. This CDR3 has 14 amino acids. Trimming took 2 bases from V and 2 from J, leaving 9 bases between them. The CDR3 DNA follows: TGTGCCAGCTCACCAAAGGGGACCAACTATGGCTACACCTTC. Translation: CASSPKGTNYGYTF.

The chain links TRBV19 to TRBJ2-1, with D possibly TRBD2 on 6 matching bases. This CDR3 is 15 amino acids long. V dropped 5 bases and J dropped 7 bases, with 18 bases sitting between them. In germline, CDR1 is LNHDA, CDR2 SQIVND (reference sequence). In DNA form, the CDR3 reads TGTGCCAGTAGTCAACGGGAGTCGGGTGTTAATGAGCAGTTCTTC. Translation: CASSQRESGVNEQFF.

V and J are TRBV28 and TRBJ1-5; D remains unclear. The CDR3 is made up of 12 amino acids. V shed 6 bases and J shed 6 bases, with 9 bases lying between them. In germline, CDR1 is MDHEN, CDR2 SYDVKM. CDR3 in DNA: TGTGCCAGCAGCGTAAAGACTCAGCCCCAGCATTTT. Translation gives CASSVKTQPQHF. The variable domain in full, with the rest retrieved from reference TRBV28 and TRBJ1-5, is DVKVTQSSRYLVKRTGEKVFLECVQDMDHENMFWYRQDPGLGLRLIYFSYDVKMKEKGDIPEGYSVSREKKERFSLILESASTNQTSMYLCASSVKTQPQHFGDGTRLSIL.

This chain joins TRBV15 and TRBJ1-1, with no clear D. The CDR3 loop spans 14 amino acids. The germline CDR1 and CDR2 sequences are LNHNV and YYDKDF (reference sequence). V lost 6 bases, J lost 0 bases, and 11 bases lay in between. CDR3 nucleotide sequence: TGTGCCACCAGGGATGGGCAACTGAACACTGAAGCTTTCTTT. This translates into CATRDGQLNTEAFF. Supplemented by reference TRBV15 and TRBJ1-1, the full variable domain reads DAMVIQNPRYQVTQFGKPVTLSCSQTLNHNVMYWYQQKSSQAPKLLFHYYDKDFNNEADTPDNFQSRRPNTSFCFLDIRSPGLGDTAMYLCATRDGQLNTEAFFGQGTRLTVV.

CDR3: CASSIELANNSPLHF. In DNA, the CDR3 is TGTGCCAGTAGTATCGAGTTGGCAAATAATTCACCCCTCCACTTT. The J gene is TRBJ1-6, the V gene TRBV19; D call uncertain. V lost 3 bases, J lost 5 bases, and 11 bases lay in between. This CDR3 region has 15 residues. Germline V lookup: CDR1 LNHDA, CDR2 SQIVND (reference sequence).

The V and J genes are TRBV20-1 and TRBJ1-4, with a weak D call TRBD1 (5 bases). Trimming took off 0 bases at V and 15 bases at J, with 11 bases between the two ends. Germline lookup yields CDR1 DFQATT and CDR2 SNEGSKA (reference sequence). There are 11 residues in the CDR3. CDR3 sequence: CSARDPRELFF. The CDR3 DNA sequence: TGCAGTGCTAGAGATCCCAGGGAATTGTTTTTT.

The sample holds one count of this clone. The chain combines TRBV2 with TRBJ2-5, with a possible D match to TRBD1 (6 bases). CDR3 length: 13 residues. The ends were cut back, 6 bases at V and 5 bases at J, with 13 bases in the middle. Germline CDR1 is SNHLY and CDR2 is FYNNEI. In DNA form, the CDR3 reads TGTGCCAGCAGCCCCCTACAGGGTGAGACCCAGTACTTC. It yields the protein CASSPLQGETQYF.

This chain joins TRBV24-1 and TRBJ2-2, with D possibly being TRBD1 or TRBD2 (7 bases each). Deletions cut 3 bases from V and 3 bases from J, with 10 bases between. Germline V gene lookup returns CDR1 KGHDR and CDR2 SFDVKD. The CDR3 extends over 15 amino acids. The CDR3 sequence is CATSDSGTDTGELFF. CDR3 DNA: TGTGCCACCAGTGATAGCGGGACAGACACCGGGGAGCTGTTTTTT.

The genes are TRBV11-2 and TRBJ2-7; no clear D gene. The CDR3 spans 14 residues. V lost 1 base, J lost 2 bases, and 9 bases lay in between. The V gene's germline CDR1 is SGHAT and CDR2 FQNNGV. CDR3 in DNA: TGTGCCAGCAGCTTAGTTGGGGAAGCCTACGAGCAGTACTTC. It specifies CASSLVGEAYEQYF.

The chain links TRBV20-1 to TRBJ1-2, with no clear D. The CDR3 contains 11 residues. Germline assignment: CDR1 DFQATT and CDR2 SNEGSKA (reference sequence). With 5 bases removed from V and 3 bases from J, the gap between germline ends came to 7 bases. CDR3 DNA: TGCAGTGCTGACCGGGACTATGGCTACACCTTC. This gives the protein CSADRDYGYTF.

In this sample, this clone turned up once. The chain couples TRBV6-5 to TRBJ1-5; tentative D call: TRBD1 (5 bases). This CDR3 region has 16 residues. From germline, CDR1 is MNHEY and CDR2 SVGAGI. The germline V and J ends were trimmed by 2 bases and 4 bases, with 15 bases remaining between them. CDR3: CASSYGGTESNQPQHF. The DNA of the CDR3 is TGTGCCAGCAGTTACGGCGGGACGGAGAGTAATCAGCCCCAGCATTTT.

This rearrangement joins TRBV7-9 to TRBJ1-1; weak D call: TRBD1 (5 bases). The germline gives CDR1 SEHNR, CDR2 FQNEAQ (reference sequence). The V end was cut by 6 bases, the J end by 1 base, with 15 bases between. The CDR3 has 15 residues. The CDR3 loop reads CASSGGQRGNTEAFF. The DNA of the CDR3 is TGTGCCAGCAGTGGAGGACAAAGGGGGAACACTGAAGCTTTCTTT.

The chain carries TRBV7-6 and TRBJ2-7; D gene unclear. Germline lookup yields CDR1 SGHVS and CDR2 FNYEAQ. Trimming pared 5 bases from V and 5 bases from J, leaving 16 bases between. This CDR3 spans 14 amino acids. The CDR3 sequence: CASSGRARVDEQYF. The CDR3 DNA reads as TGTGCCAGCAGCGGAAGGGCCCGGGTAGACGAGCAGTACTTC.

The J gene is TRBJ2-3, the V gene TRBV3-1 (or the pseudogene TRBV3-2); 9 bases are shared with TRBD1. Germline CDR1 and CDR2: LGHDT and YNNKEL (reference sequence). V lost 1 base and J lost 2; bases outside the gene matches: 7. This CDR3 is built from 17 residues. The chain's CDR3 is CASSQVVGQGATDTQYF. For the CDR3, the DNA is TGTGCCAGCAGCCAAGTGGTGGGACAGGGTGCCACAGATACGCAGTATTTT.

V gene TRBV19 combines with J gene TRBJ1-5; possibly TRBD1 for D (6 bases). The germline V gene has CDR1 LNHDA and CDR2 SQIVND (reference sequence). V was clipped by 10 bases and J by 1 base, with 17 bases between them. The CDR3 spans 15 residues. The CDR3 here is CATQTRQESNQPQHF. The CDR3 region has the DNA TGTGCCACTCAAACCCGACAGGAAAGCAATCAGCCCCAGCATTTT.

The V and J genes are TRBV9 and TRBJ1-4; D perhaps matches TRBD1 (6 bases). The CDR3 covers 14 residues. Germline lookup yields CDR1 SGDLS and CDR2 YYNGEE. Trimming left V 1 base short and J 8 bases short, with 12 bases between. CDR3 in DNA: TGTGCCAGCAGCGTATCGGACAGAGCGGAAAAACTGTTTTTT. It specifies CASSVSDRAEKLFF.

The CDR3 region has the DNA TGTGCCAGCAGGAGAACCGAATTCACTGAAGCTTTCTTT. Translated: CASRRTEFTEAFF. This chain uses TRBV12-3 or TRBV12-4 with TRBJ1-1; D call uncertain. V lost 6 bases, J lost 4 bases, and 12 bases lay in between. The CDR3 covers 13 residues.

V is TRBV19 and J is TRBJ2-7, with D perhaps assigned TRBD1 or TRBD2 (5 bases each). The CDR3 length is 17 residues. The germline gives CDR1 LNHDA, CDR2 SQIVND (reference sequence). Trimming pared 2 bases from V and 6 bases from J, leaving 23 bases between. Here the CDR3 DNA reads TGTGCCAGTAGTATATCCGCTTCCGGGACGGTAGGGGTCGAGCAGTACTTC. Its translation is CASSISASGTVGVEQYF.

The V call is TRBV25-1, the J call TRBJ1-6, with D unclear. V lost 1 base and J 3 bases, leaving 4 bases between the germline ends. Germline V CDR1 and CDR2: MGHDK, SYGVNS. The CDR3 contains 14 residues. Here the CDR3 reads CASSEFGYNSPLHF. CDR3 DNA sequence: TGTGCCAGCAGTGAATTTGGCTATAATTCACCCCTCCACTTT.

V and J are TRBV5-4 and TRBJ1-2, with 8 bases matching TRBD1. Germline assignment: CDR1 SGHNT and CDR2 YYREEE (reference sequence). There are 17 residues in the CDR3. After removal of 0 bases from V and 0 bases from J, the junction contained 7 bases not matched to a gene. The CDR3 here is CASSLAPGQAANYGYTF. In nucleotides, the CDR3 is TGTGCCAGCAGCTTGGCCCCGGGACAGGCGGCTAACTATGGCTACACCTTC.

This sequence joins TRBV30 and TRBJ1-6, with unresolved D. The V gene lost 2 bases and the J gene lost 7 bases, with 12 bases spanning the gap. Germline V gene lookup returns CDR1 GTSNPN and CDR2 SVGIG (reference sequence). The length of the CDR3 is 14 residues. This chain's CDR3 is CAWSQRQSNSPLHF. CDR3 in DNA: TGTGCCTGGAGTCAGCGGCAGTCAAATTCACCCCTCCACTTT.

The chain is built from TRBV12-3 or TRBV12-4 and TRBJ1-1, with D unresolved. V was cut by 5 bases and J by 10 bases, with 17 bases left in between. The CDR3 contains 13 residues. CDR3 bases: TGTGCCAGCAGTCCTCCCGGCTTCAAGGTAGCTTTCTTT. Protein product: CASSPPGFKVAFF.

This chain connects TRBV19 to TRBJ1-5; D not certain. CDR3 length equals 13 residues. V lost 4 bases to trimming and J lost 0 bases, with 4 bases between them. CDR1 is LNHDA and CDR2 is SQIVND in the germline V gene (reference sequence). The CDR3: CASSSNSNQPQHF. The CDR3 DNA follows: TGTGCCAGTAGTAGCAATAGCAATCAGCCCCAGCATTTT.

The CDR3 coding sequence is TGCAGCGCCTCTCAGGGGGGCGGGGAAAAACTGTTTTTT. It specifies CSASQGGGEKLFF. The rearrangement links TRBV29-1 to TRBJ1-4, with 7 bases identical to TRBD1. Germline values: CDR1 SQVTM, CDR2 ANQGSEA. V gave up 7 bases and J gave up 8 bases; unmatched junction bases: 10. The CDR3 extends over 13 amino acids. Looking up the rest from reference TRBV29-1 and TRBJ1-4 gives the full variable domain: SAVISQKPSRDICQRGTSLTIQCQVDSQVTMMFWYRQQPGQSLTLIATANQGSEATYESGFVIDKFPISRPNLTFSTLTVSNMSPEDSSIYLCSASQGGGEKLFFGSGTQLSVL.

The rearrangement links TRBV7-8 to TRBJ1-2; D is unclear. The length of the CDR3 is 14 residues. Germline CDR1 and CDR2: SGHVS and FQNEAQ. The V end lost 5 bases, the J end lost 8 bases, and 18 bases lay between the germline ends. This chain's CDR3 is CASSQSYLTQGYTF. The CDR3 DNA follows: TGTGCCAGCAGCCAAAGCTACTTAACCCAAGGCTACACCTTC. The whole variable domain, filled in from reference TRBV7-8 and TRBJ1-2, reads GAGVSQSPRYKVAKRGQDVALRCDPISGHVSLFWYQQALGQGPEFLTYFQNEAQLDKSGLPSDRFFAERPEGSVSTLKIQRTQQEDSAVYLCASSQSYLTQGYTFGSGTRLTVV.

The chain recombines TRBV29-1 with TRBJ1-2; 10 bases align to TRBD1. CDR1 and CDR2 (germline): SQVTM, ANQGSEA. V gave up 7 bases and J gave up 4 bases; unmatched junction bases: 15. The CDR3 totals 16 residues. DNA of the CDR3: TGCAGCGCGGCGGCGGGGACAGGGGCCGGGGGCTATGGCTACACCTTC. Its translation: CSAAAGTGAGGYGYTF.

The sample holds one count of this clone. The CDR3 is CASSQVGSSYNSPLHF. The DNA for the CDR3 is TGCGCCAGCAGCCAAGTGGGAAGCTCCTATAATTCACCCCTCCACTTT. The genes are TRBV4-1 and TRBJ1-6; D ambiguous. CDR3 length equals 16 residues. V dropped 1 base and J dropped 0 bases, with 7 bases sitting between them. From germline, CDR1 is MGHRA and CDR2 YSYEKL.

This clone is labeled as medium-sized. The rearrangement joins TRBV4-3 to TRBJ2-7; D is uncertain. Germline V gene data show CDR1 as LGHNA and CDR2 as YSLEER. Trimming stripped 4 bases from V and 6 bases from J, with 13 bases between. This CDR3 contains 13 residues. The CDR3 here is CASSPEASGEQYF. CDR3 DNA: TGCGCCAGCAGCCCTGAGGCCTCGGGCGAGCAGTACTTC.